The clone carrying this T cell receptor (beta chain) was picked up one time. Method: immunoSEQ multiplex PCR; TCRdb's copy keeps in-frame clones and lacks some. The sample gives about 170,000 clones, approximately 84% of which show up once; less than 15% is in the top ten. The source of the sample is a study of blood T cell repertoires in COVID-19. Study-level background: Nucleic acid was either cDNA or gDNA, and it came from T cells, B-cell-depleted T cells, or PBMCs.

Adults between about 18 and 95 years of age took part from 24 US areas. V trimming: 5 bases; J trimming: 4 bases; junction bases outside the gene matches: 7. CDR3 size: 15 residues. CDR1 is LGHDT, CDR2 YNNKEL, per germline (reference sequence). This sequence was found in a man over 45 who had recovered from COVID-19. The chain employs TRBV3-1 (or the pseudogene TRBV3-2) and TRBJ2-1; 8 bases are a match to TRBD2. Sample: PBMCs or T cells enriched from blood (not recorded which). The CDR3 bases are TGTGCCAGCAGCAAAGGGAGCGGGGGATACAATGAGCAGTTCTTC. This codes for CASSKGSGGYNEQFF.